This T cell receptor (beta chain) appears in the sequencing data of a study of early T cells in non-severe SARS-CoV-2 infection. Study as a whole: Chains were unpaired, as sequencing was done on bulk RNA from unsorted whole blood.

Attachment of unique molecular identifiers was made to individual cDNA molecules. TCRdb reanalysed the 5' RACE reads using MiXCR and keeps one entry per CDR3 protein. Here the sample spans 37,000 or so distinct CDR3 sequences, roughly 6% being singletons. This clonotype has at least ten counts. V shed 8 bases and J 4 bases; nucleotides not matched to a gene: 7. The germline gives CDR1 WSHSY, CDR2 SAAADI. This CDR3 region has 13 residues. The chain links TRBV10-2 to TRBJ2-7, with 8 positions matching TRBD1. This clonotype originated in an adult who was a healthcare worker with PCR-confirmed SARS-CoV-2 infection or an uninfected control (not recorded which). The source material was whole blood. The CDR3 sequence: CASYGQGAYEQYF. The CDR3 DNA follows: TGCGCCAGCTATGGTCAGGGGGCTTACGAGCAGTACTTC.